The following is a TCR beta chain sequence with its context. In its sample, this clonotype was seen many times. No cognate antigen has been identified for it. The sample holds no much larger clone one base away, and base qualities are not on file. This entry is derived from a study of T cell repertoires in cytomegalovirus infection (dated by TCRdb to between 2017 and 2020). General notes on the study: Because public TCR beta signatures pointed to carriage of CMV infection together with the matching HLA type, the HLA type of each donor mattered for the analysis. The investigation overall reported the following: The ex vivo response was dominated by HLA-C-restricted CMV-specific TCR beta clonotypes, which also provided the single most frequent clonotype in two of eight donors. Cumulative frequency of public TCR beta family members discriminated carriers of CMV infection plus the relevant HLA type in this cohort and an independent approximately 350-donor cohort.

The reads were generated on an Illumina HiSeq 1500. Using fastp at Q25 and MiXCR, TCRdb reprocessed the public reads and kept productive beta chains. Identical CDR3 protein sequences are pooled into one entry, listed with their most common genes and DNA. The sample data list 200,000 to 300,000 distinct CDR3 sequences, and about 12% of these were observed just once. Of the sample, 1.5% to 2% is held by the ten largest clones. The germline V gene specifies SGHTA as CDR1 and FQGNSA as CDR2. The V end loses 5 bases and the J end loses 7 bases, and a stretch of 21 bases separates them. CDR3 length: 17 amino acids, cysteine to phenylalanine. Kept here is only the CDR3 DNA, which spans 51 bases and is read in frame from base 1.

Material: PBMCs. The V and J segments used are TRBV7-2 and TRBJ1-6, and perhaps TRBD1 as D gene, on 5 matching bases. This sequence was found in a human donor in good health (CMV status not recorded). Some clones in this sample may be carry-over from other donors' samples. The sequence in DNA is TGTGCCAGCAGCCCGTCGACGGCGGGGGTAGGGAATTCACCCCTCCACTTT. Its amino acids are CASSPSTAGVGNSPLHF.